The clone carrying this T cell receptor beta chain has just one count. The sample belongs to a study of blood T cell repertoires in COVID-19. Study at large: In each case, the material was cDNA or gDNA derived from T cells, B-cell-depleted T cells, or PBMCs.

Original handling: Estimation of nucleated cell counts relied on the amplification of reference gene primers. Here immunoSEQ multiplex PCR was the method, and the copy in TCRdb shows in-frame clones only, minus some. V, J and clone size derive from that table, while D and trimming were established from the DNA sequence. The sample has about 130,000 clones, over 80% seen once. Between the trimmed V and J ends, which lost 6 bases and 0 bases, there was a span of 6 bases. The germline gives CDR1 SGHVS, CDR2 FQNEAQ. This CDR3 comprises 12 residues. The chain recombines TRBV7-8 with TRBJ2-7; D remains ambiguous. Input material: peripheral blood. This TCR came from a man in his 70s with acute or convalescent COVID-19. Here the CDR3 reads CASRRISYEQYF. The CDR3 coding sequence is TGTGCCAGCAGGCGGATCTCCTACGAGCAGTACTTC.